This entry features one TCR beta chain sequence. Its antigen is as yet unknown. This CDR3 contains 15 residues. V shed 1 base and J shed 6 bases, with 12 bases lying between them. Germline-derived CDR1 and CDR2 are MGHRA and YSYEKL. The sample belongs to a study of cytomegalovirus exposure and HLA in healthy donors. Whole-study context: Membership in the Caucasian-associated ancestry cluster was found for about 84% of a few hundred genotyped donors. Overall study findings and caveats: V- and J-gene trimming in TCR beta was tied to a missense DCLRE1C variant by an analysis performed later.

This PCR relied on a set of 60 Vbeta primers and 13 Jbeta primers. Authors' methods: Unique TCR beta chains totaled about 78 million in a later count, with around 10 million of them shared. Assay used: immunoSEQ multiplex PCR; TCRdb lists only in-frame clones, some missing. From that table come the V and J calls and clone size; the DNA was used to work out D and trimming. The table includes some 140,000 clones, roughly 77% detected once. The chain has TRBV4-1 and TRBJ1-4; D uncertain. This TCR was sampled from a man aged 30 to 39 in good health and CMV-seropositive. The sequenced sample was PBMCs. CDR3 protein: CASSQAGRGDEKLFF. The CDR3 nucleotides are TGCGCCAGCAGCCAAGCTGGGAGAGGAGATGAAAAACTGTTTTTT.